The 3 T cell receptor delta chains given below trace back to one sample, sequenced in a study of DNA immune sequencing with unique molecular identifiers. Genomic DNA underwent 32-plex PCR targeting all 8 TRDV and 4 TRDJ genes. A 12-nucleotide UMI was added during approximately 3 barcoding PCR cycles before adapter PCR. TCRdb redid clone calling on the multiplex PCR reads using CATT. The sample includes approximately 2,000 delta-chain clones, 11% to 15% of them seen just once. The sample was gamma-delta T cells enriched from blood buffy coat, or unenriched PBMCs (not recorded which). The receptors were sampled from a human donor in good health.

This clone was picked up a small number of times. A far more abundant clone sits one base away, making this likely a read error. The same CDR3 is also encoded by other DNA sequences in this sample. V and J are TRDV2 and TRDJ2; 12 positions match TRDD3. V lost 0 bases, J lost 3 bases, and 7 bases stayed unmatched. The CDR3 has 18 residues. Germline V lookup: CDR1 GEAIGNYY, CDR2 EKD. For the CDR3, the DNA is TGTGCCTGTGACACCCTACTGGGGGATACCTCTCTGACAGCACAACTCTTCTTT. Translation gives CACDTLLGDTSLTAQLFF.

With respect to this clone: This probably arose from a read error, given a far larger clone one base away. This sample also contains other DNA sequences that code for the same CDR3. V is TRDV2 and J is TRDJ1; TRDD3 agrees at 8 bases. The CDR3 covers 20 residues. The trim removed 0 bases at V and 2 bases at J, leaving 19 bases unmatched. Per the germline V gene, CDR1 is GEAIGNYY and CDR2 is EKD. CDR3 DNA sequence: TGTGCCTGTGACACCCTGAGGGTTTCTGGGGGACACGAGTATACCGATAAACTCATCTTT. Residues: CACDTLRVSGGHEYTDKLIF.

The genes are TRDV1 and TRDJ1, with 11 positions matching TRDD3. This CDR3 has 20 amino acids. V lost 1 base and J lost 0; bases outside the gene matches: 13. Germline lookup yields CDR1 TSWWSYY and CDR2 QGS. In DNA, the CDR3 is TGTGCTCTTGGGGAACGGAATCTGGAGTTGGGGGATACGTACACCGATAAACTCATCTTT. It codes for CALGERNLELGDTYTDKLIF.